This T cell receptor beta chain was found in a study of blood T cell repertoires in COVID-19. Looking at the study overall: Sites across the United States, Italy and Spain contributed samples from acute and convalescent COVID-19. Sample material is recorded as cDNA or gDNA derived from T cells, B-cell-depleted T cells, or PBMCs.

The assay was immunoSEQ multiplex PCR, and TCRdb's table has in-frame clones only and misses some. The data hold approximately 260,000 clones, with 75% to 90% observed a single time. The source of this sequence is a woman aged 55-70 years with active or convalescent COVID-19. The sequenced material came from peripheral blood.

The CDR3 reads CASSLEGSSYNSPLHF. CDR3 in DNA: TGTGCCAGCAGCTTGGAAGGGAGCTCCTATAATTCACCCCTCCACTTT. The chain joins TRBV5-5 to TRBJ1-6; D unresolved. Germline V gene data show CDR1 as SGHKS and CDR2 as YYEKEE (reference sequence). The CDR3 has 16 amino acids. V dropped 0 bases and J dropped 0 bases, with 7 bases sitting between them.